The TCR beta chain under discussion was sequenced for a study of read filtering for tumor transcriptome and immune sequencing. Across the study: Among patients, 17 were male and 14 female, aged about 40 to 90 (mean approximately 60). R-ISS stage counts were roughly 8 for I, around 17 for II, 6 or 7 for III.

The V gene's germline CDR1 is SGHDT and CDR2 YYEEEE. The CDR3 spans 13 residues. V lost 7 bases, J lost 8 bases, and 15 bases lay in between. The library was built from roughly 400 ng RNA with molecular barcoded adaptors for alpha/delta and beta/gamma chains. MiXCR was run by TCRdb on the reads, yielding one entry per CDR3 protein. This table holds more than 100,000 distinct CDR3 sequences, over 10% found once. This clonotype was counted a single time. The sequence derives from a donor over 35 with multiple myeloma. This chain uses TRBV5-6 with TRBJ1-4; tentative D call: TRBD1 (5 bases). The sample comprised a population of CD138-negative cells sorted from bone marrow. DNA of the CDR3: TGTGCCAGCTCCGAATCCAGGGACGAAAAACTGTTTTTT. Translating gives CASSESRDEKLFF.